The rows below give T cell receptor beta chains drawn from one sample of a study of early T cells in non-severe SARS-CoV-2 infection. TCRdb ran MiXCR on the 5' RACE reads and lists one entry per CDR3 protein. Altogether 70,000 or so distinct CDR3 sequences are present, roughly 15% being singletons, with the ten largest covering around 15%. Sequencing was performed on whole blood. These receptors were obtained from an adult who was a healthcare worker with PCR-confirmed SARS-CoV-2 infection or an uninfected control (not recorded which). The CDR3 runs from the conserved cysteine through the conserved F or W. The D gene is left open where the match is weak. The size field is filled for only some rows; it gives once, few, many or a size class.

.	TRBJ2-7	.	TRBV4-1	CASSQEDGTYEQYF	TGCGCCAGCAGCCAAGAGGACGGGACCTACGAGCAGTACTTC
.	TRBJ1-1	.	TRBV9	CASSVVRDGWPEAFF	TGTGCCAGCAGCGTGGTCCGGGACGGCTGGCCTGAAGCTTTCTTT
TRBD2	TRBJ2-3	few	TRBV29-1	CSVETGGEVSPPDTQYF	TGCAGCGTGGAAACGGGAGGCGAAGTGAGCCCTCCAGATACGCAGTATTTT
TRBD1	TRBJ2-3	.	TRBV5-4	CASKTGWTDTQYF	TGTGCCAGCAAGACAGGGTGGACAGATACGCAGTATTTT
.	TRBJ2-3	.	TRBV11-2	CASSYGQITDTQYF	TGTGCCAGTTCCTACGGCCAGATCACAGATACGCAGTATTTT
.	TRBJ1-6	.	TRBV7-9	CASSSDVSPALHF	TGTGCCAGCAGCTCGGACGTCTCCCCGGCCCTCCACTTT
.	TRBJ2-4	many	TRBV6-2/TRBV6-3	CASLPGPLAKNIQYF	TGTGCCAGTCTGCCGGGACCTCTAGCCAAAAACATTCAGTACTTC
.	TRBJ2-1	many	TRBV7-2	CASTWGANPYNEQFF	TGTGCCAGCACTTGGGGGGCTAACCCTTACAATGAGCAGTTCTTC
TRBD2	TRBJ2-7	.	TRBV20-1	CSASSGGRSYEQYF	TGCAGTGCCAGTAGCGGGGGACGCTCCTACGAGCAGTACTTC
.	TRBJ1-1	.	TRBV29-1	CSGGGTLSNTEAFF	TGCAGCGGGGGGGGAACACTCTCGAACACTGAAGCTTTCTTT
.	TRBJ1-4	.	TRBV28	CASGAAGGEEKLFF	TGTGCCAGCGGGGCTGCTGGGGGGGAGGAAAAACTGTTTTTT
.	TRBJ1-1	many	TRBV9	CASSVGSGSYEAFF	TGTGCCAGCAGCGTAGGGTCAGGATCTTATGAAGCTTTCTTT
TRBD2	TRBJ2-7	.	TRBV20-1	CSARGGAGEQYF	TGCAGTGCACGCGGGGGGGCCGGAGAGCAGTACTTC
.	TRBJ2-1	.	TRBV12-3/TRBV12-4	CASSFVPGRPNEQFF	TGTGCCAGCAGTTTCGTCCCGGGGCGGCCAAATGAGCAGTTCTTC
.	TRBJ2-3	.	TRBV20-1	CSARALGGSTDTQYF	TGCAGTGCTAGAGCTTTAGGCGGCAGCACAGATACGCAGTATTTT
TRBD2	TRBJ2-3	few	TRBV6-2/TRBV6-3	CASSRTSGGPKWTDTQYF	TGTGCCAGCAGCCGTACTAGCGGGGGACCTAAATGGACAGATACGCAGTATTTT
.	TRBJ1-5	.	TRBV3-1	CASSQGSLGGQPQHF	TGTGCCAGCAGCCAAGGGTCGCTCGGCGGTCAGCCCCAGCATTTT
.	TRBJ2-3	.	TRBV11-2	CASSLLIAGPVTDTQYF	TGTGCCAGCAGCCTATTAATAGCCGGGCCCGTAACAGATACGCAGTATTTT
.	TRBJ2-3	.	TRBV28	CASSLQNRFTDTQYF	TGTGCCAGCAGTTTGCAGAACAGGTTCACAGATACGCAGTATTTT
TRBD2	TRBJ2-7	few	TRBV11-1	CASSSGLAGLAYEQYF	TGTGCCAGCAGCTCCGGACTAGCGGGGCTCGCCTACGAGCAGTACTTC
.	TRBJ2-1	.	TRBV19	CASSYRGEQFF	TGTGCCAGTAGTTATCGGGGTGAGCAGTTCTTC
TRBD2	TRBJ2-2	.	TRBV4-1	CASSQAGGQGYTGELFF	TGCGCCAGCAGCCAAGCGGGGGGGCAGGGGTACACCGGGGAGCTGTTTTTT
.	TRBJ1-4	.	TRBV19	CASSISLSGLFF	TGTGCCAGTAGTATATCCCTTAGTGGGCTGTTTTTT
.	TRBJ1-2	many	TRBV14	CASSQESVYYGYTF	TGTGCCAGCAGCCAAGAATCGGTTTACTATGGCTACACCTTC
.	TRBJ1-2	.	TRBV13	CASSEGGNGYTF	TGTGCCAGCAGCGAAGGGGGGAATGGCTACACCTTC
.	TRBJ1-2	.	TRBV6-1	CASSRTAYGYTF	TGTGCCAGCAGCAGGACAGCTTATGGCTACACCTTC
.	TRBJ2-7	few	TRBV12-3/TRBV12-4	CASSRTEGDEQYF	TGTGCCAGCAGTAGGACAGAGGGGGACGAGCAGTACTTC
TRBD1	TRBJ2-5	many	TRBV15	CATVMDRGRAETQYF	TGTGCCACCGTAATGGACAGGGGACGCGCGGAGACCCAGTACTTC
.	TRBJ1-2	.	TRBV29-1	CSVDGGDSVYTF	TGCAGCGTTGACGGTGGAGACTCGGTATACACCTTC